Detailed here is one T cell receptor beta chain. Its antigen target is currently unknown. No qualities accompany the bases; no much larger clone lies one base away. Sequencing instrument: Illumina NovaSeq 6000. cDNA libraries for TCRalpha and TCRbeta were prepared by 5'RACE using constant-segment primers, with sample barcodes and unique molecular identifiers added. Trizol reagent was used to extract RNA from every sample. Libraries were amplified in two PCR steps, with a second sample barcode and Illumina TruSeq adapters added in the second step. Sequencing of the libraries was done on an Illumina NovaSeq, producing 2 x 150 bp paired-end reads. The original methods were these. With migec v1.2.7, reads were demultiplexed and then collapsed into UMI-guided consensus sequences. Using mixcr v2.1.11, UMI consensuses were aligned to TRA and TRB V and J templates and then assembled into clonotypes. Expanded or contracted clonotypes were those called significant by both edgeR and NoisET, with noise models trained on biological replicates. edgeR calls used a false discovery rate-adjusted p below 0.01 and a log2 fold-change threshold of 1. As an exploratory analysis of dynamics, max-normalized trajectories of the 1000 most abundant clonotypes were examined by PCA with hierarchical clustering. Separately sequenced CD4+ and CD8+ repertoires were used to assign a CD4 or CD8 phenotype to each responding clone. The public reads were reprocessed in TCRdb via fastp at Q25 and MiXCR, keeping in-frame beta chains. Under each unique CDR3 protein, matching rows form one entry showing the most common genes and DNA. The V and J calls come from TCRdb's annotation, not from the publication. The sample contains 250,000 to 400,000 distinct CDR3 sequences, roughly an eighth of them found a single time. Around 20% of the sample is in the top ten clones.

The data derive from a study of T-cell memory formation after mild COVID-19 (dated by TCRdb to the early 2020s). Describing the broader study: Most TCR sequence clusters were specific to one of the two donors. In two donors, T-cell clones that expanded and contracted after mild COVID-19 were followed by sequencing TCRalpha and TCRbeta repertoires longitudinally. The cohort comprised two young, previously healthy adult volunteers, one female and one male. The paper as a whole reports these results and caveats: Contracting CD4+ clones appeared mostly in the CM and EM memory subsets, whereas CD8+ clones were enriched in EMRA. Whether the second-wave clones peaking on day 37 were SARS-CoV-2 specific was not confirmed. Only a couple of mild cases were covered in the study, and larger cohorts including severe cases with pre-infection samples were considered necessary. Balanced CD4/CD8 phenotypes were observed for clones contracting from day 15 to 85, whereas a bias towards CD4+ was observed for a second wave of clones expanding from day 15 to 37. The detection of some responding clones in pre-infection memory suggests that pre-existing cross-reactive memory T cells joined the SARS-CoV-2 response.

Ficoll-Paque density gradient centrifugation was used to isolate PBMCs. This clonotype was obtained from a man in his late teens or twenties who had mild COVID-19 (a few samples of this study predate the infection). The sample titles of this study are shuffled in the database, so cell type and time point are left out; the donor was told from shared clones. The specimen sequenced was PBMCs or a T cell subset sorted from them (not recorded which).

The nucleotide sequence is TGTGCCAGCAGGCGGGGTAGCGGGGGCAACACCGGGGAGCTGTTTTTT. The translation is CASRRGSGGNTGELFF. The V and J segments used are TRBV7-2 and TRBJ2-2; 9 of the junction bases match TRBD2. CDR3 length: 16 amino acids, cysteine to phenylalanine. Of the read, only the CDR3 DNA is kept; its 48 bases are in frame from base 1. V trim: 6 bases; J trim: 2 bases; unmatched bases: 7. CDR1 and CDR2 are read off the germline V gene as SGHTA and FQGNSA.